This entry is about one T cell receptor beta chain. The data derive from a study of cytomegalovirus exposure and HLA in healthy donors. The CDR3 extends over 15 amino acids. The trim removed 4 bases at V and 4 bases at J, leaving 5 bases unmatched. Germline V gene data show CDR1 as LGHNA and CDR2 as YNFKEQ. The study ran its PCR with 60 Vbeta and 13 Jbeta primers. Assay: immunoSEQ multiplex PCR; the TCRdb copy retains only in-frame clones and omits some. The sample lists approximately 64,000 clones, under 85% seen once, with approximately 5.4% in the top ten. What was sequenced was PBMCs. The chain carries TRBV4-2 and TRBJ2-5; 11 bases agree with TRBD1. This sequence originates from a male donor in good health and CMV-seropositive. In DNA form, the CDR3 reads TGTGCCAGCAGCCCAAAGGGACAGGGGGGAGAGACCCAGTACTTC. Protein sequence: CASSPKGQGGETQYF.